This is a list of T cell receptor beta chains from one sample in a study of cytomegalovirus exposure and HLA in healthy donors. Method: immunoSEQ multiplex PCR; TCRdb's copy keeps in-frame clones and lacks some. Here the sample spans 150,000 to 200,000 clones, about 81% being singletons. The sequenced sample was PBMCs. The receptors stem from a woman aged 25 to 39 in good health and CMV-seronegative. The CDR3 runs from the conserved cysteine through the conserved F or W. The D gene is left open where the match is weak. Size is omitted from some rows. Given values are once, few, many or a class for expanded clones.

V gene: TRBV7-2; clone size: -; J gene: TRBJ2-2; D gene: -; CDR3 protein: CASRADTGELFF; CDR3 DNA: TGTGCCAGCAGGGCGGACACCGGGGAGCTGTTTTTT
V gene: TRBV2; clone size: few; J gene: TRBJ1-2; D gene: TRBD1; CDR3 protein: CASNQDRDGYTF; CDR3 DNA: TGTGCCAGCAACCAGGACAGGGATGGCTACACCTTC
V gene: TRBV5-1; clone size: -; J gene: TRBJ2-5; D gene: TRBD1; CDR3 protein: CASSLIPGGETQYF; CDR3 DNA: TGCGCCAGCAGCTTGATCCCAGGGGGAGAGACCCAGTACTTC
V gene: TRBV5-1; clone size: -; J gene: TRBJ2-1; D gene: TRBD1; CDR3 protein: CASSLGQGGSYNEQFF; CDR3 DNA: TGCGCCAGCAGCTTGGGACAGGGGGGCTCCTACAATGAGCAGTTCTTC
V gene: TRBV10-1; clone size: -; J gene: TRBJ2-7; D gene: -; CDR3 protein: CATPPRTLLTYEQYF; CDR3 DNA: TGCGCCACCCCTCCAAGGACACTGCTTACCTACGAGCAGTACTTC
V gene: TRBV6-5; clone size: -; J gene: TRBJ2-3; D gene: TRBD1; CDR3 protein: CASSYAPRGRTDTQYF; CDR3 DNA: TGTGCCAGCAGTTACGCCCCAAGGGGGCGTACAGATACGCAGTATTTT
V gene: TRBV10-2; clone size: -; J gene: TRBJ1-6; D gene: -; CDR3 protein: CASSEEGRQGSPLHF; CDR3 DNA: TGCGCCAGCAGTGAGGAGGGGCGTCAGGGGTCACCCCTCCACTTT
V gene: TRBV28; clone size: -; J gene: TRBJ1-1; D gene: -; CDR3 protein: CASSLVLRVTEAFF; CDR3 DNA: TGTGCCAGCAGTTTAGTCTTGAGGGTCACTGAAGCTTTCTTT
V gene: TRBV7-2; clone size: -; J gene: TRBJ2-7; D gene: TRBD2; CDR3 protein: CASSPGLASGDEQYF; CDR3 DNA: TGTGCCAGCAGCCCGGGACTAGCCTCCGGGGACGAGCAGTACTTC
V gene: TRBV6-5; clone size: few; J gene: TRBJ1-2; D gene: -; CDR3 protein: CASSYSVLTEIYGYTF; CDR3 DNA: TGTGCCAGCAGTTACTCGGTCTTGACAGAGATCTATGGCTACACCTTC
V gene: TRBV9; clone size: -; J gene: TRBJ2-7; D gene: TRBD2; CDR3 protein: CASSDPSSGGPVREQYF; CDR3 DNA: TGTGCCAGCAGCGACCCCTCAAGCGGGGGGCCCGTACGGGAGCAGTACTTC
V gene: TRBV19; clone size: -; J gene: TRBJ2-1; D gene: TRBD2; CDR3 protein: CASSPGLAGVGEQFF; CDR3 DNA: TGTGCCAGTAGTCCGGGACTAGCGGGGGTGGGTGAGCAGTTCTTC
V gene: TRBV6-5; clone size: once; J gene: TRBJ2-2; D gene: -; CDR3 protein: CASRTDKGELFF; CDR3 DNA: TGTGCCAGCAGGACGGACAAGGGGGAGCTGTTTTTT
V gene: TRBV5-1; clone size: -; J gene: TRBJ1-1; D gene: TRBD1; CDR3 protein: CASSPTGATNTEAFF; CDR3 DNA: TGCGCCAGCAGCCCGACAGGGGCGACGAACACTGAAGCTTTCTTT
V gene: TRBV7-2; clone size: -; J gene: TRBJ2-3; D gene: TRBD1; CDR3 protein: CASSWRQGAQDTQYF; CDR3 DNA: TGTGCCAGCAGCTGGCGACAGGGGGCACAAGATACGCAGTATTTT
V gene: TRBV7-9; clone size: few; J gene: TRBJ2-3; D gene: TRBD1; CDR3 protein: CASSLGGDRADTQYF; CDR3 DNA: TGTGCCAGCAGCTTAGGGGGGGACAGGGCTGATACGCAGTATTTT
V gene: TRBV25-1; clone size: -; J gene: TRBJ2-7; D gene: TRBD2; CDR3 protein: CASSGLRAGAYEQYF; CDR3 DNA: TGTGCCAGCAGTGGACTGCGGGCGGGGGCCTACGAGCAGTACTTC
V gene: TRBV27; clone size: -; J gene: TRBJ1-2; D gene: TRBD1; CDR3 protein: CASSRGQGGYTF; CDR3 DNA: TGTGCCAGCAGTCGTGGACAGGGGGGCTACACCTTC
V gene: TRBV2; clone size: few; J gene: TRBJ2-7; D gene: TRBD2; CDR3 protein: CASSVGLADSYEQYF; CDR3 DNA: TGTGCCAGCAGTGTAGGACTAGCGGATTCCTACGAGCAGTACTTC
V gene: TRBV14; clone size: -; J gene: TRBJ2-7; D gene: TRBD2; CDR3 protein: CASSRGLAGGAQYF; CDR3 DNA: TGTGCCAGCAGCCGGGGACTAGCGGGGGGCGCGCAGTACTTC
V gene: TRBV9; clone size: -; J gene: TRBJ1-5; D gene: -; CDR3 protein: CASSVGSGNQPQHF; CDR3 DNA: TGTGCCAGCAGCGTAGGGTCGGGGAATCAGCCCCAGCATTTT
V gene: TRBV4-1; clone size: -; J gene: TRBJ2-1; D gene: TRBD2; CDR3 protein: CASSQDHPGSGRYNEQFF; CDR3 DNA: TGCGCCAGCAGCCAAGATCACCCGGGTAGCGGGAGATACAATGAGCAGTTCTTC
V gene: TRBV11-2; clone size: -; J gene: TRBJ2-3; D gene: -; CDR3 protein: CASRFGRSTDTQYF; CDR3 DNA: TGTGCCAGCAGATTCGGGAGAAGCACAGATACGCAGTATTTT
V gene: TRBV5-1; clone size: few; J gene: TRBJ2-7; D gene: -; CDR3 protein: CASSVEGSYEQYF; CDR3 DNA: TGCGCCAGCAGCGTTGAGGGATCCTACGAGCAGTACTTC
V gene: TRBV4-3; clone size: -; J gene: TRBJ2-7; D gene: -; CDR3 protein: CASSQGYSSLYEQYF; CDR3 DNA: TGCGCCAGCAGCCAAGGGTACAGTTCCCTCTACGAGCAGTACTTC
V gene: TRBV28; clone size: -; J gene: TRBJ2-7; D gene: TRBD2; CDR3 protein: CASKERLAGPYEQYF; CDR3 DNA: TGTGCCAGCAAGGAGAGACTAGCGGGCCCCTACGAGCAGTACTTC
V gene: TRBV7-9; clone size: few; J gene: TRBJ1-6; D gene: -; CDR3 protein: CASSLDLSSPLHF; CDR3 DNA: TGTGCCAGCAGCTTAGATCTGAGTTCACCCCTCCACTTT
V gene: TRBV6-5; clone size: -; J gene: TRBJ2-7; D gene: -; CDR3 protein: CASKRLYEQYF; CDR3 DNA: TGTGCCAGCAAGAGGCTCTACGAGCAGTACTTC
V gene: TRBV28; clone size: -; J gene: TRBJ2-2; D gene: TRBD1; CDR3 protein: CASRIPGQRSTGELFF; CDR3 DNA: TGTGCCAGCAGGATCCCGGGACAGCGGAGCACCGGGGAGCTGTTTTTT
V gene: TRBV7-2; clone size: once; J gene: TRBJ2-1; D gene: TRBD2; CDR3 protein: CASSLDVAGAYNEQFF; CDR3 DNA: TGTGCCAGCAGCTTAGACGTAGCGGGAGCCTACAATGAGCAGTTCTTC
V gene: TRBV11-2; clone size: -; J gene: TRBJ2-3; D gene: TRBD1; CDR3 protein: CASSWGPGTGSRTQYF; CDR3 DNA: TGTGCCAGCAGCTGGGGCCCGGGGACAGGGAGTCGCACGCAGTATTTT
V gene: TRBV27; clone size: -; J gene: TRBJ1-6; D gene: -; CDR3 protein: CASSLWSSGRSPLHF; CDR3 DNA: TGTGCCAGCAGTTTATGGTCGTCAGGGCGGTCACCCCTCCACTTT
V gene: TRBV6-6; clone size: -; J gene: TRBJ1-1; D gene: -; CDR3 protein: CASSYSERAFF; CDR3 DNA: TGTGCCAGCAGTTACTCTGAGCGAGCTTTCTTT
V gene: TRBV4-1; clone size: -; J gene: TRBJ1-1; D gene: TRBD1; CDR3 protein: CASSQEPDRGLPAEAFF; CDR3 DNA: TGCGCCAGCAGCCAAGAACCGGACAGGGGCCTTCCGGCTGAAGCTTTCTTT
V gene: TRBV5-1; clone size: -; J gene: TRBJ1-6; D gene: -; CDR3 protein: CASSPGLSNSPLHF; CDR3 DNA: TGCGCCAGCAGCCCGGGACTGAGCAATTCACCCCTCCACTTT